Listed here are 4 T cell receptor beta chains from one sample, sequenced in a study of T cell changes during pregnancy in multiple sclerosis. This table comes from immunoSEQ multiplex PCR, and its TCRdb copy is limited to in-frame clones, with some not included. The sample yields 65,000 to 95,000 clones, nearly 95% seen once. The material was peripheral blood, obtained in the second trimester of pregnancy. The receptors were sampled from a female donor in good health, enrolled as a control in a pregnancy study.

The chain uses TRBV6-6 and TRBJ2-5, with 7 positions matching TRBD2. J was trimmed by 5 bases and V by 4 bases; bases with no gene match: 7. There are 14 residues in the CDR3. The germline V gene has CDR1 MNHNY and CDR2 SVGAGI (reference sequence). This CDR3 reads CASSFAGAGETQYF. The DNA for the CDR3 is TGTGCCAGCAGTTTCGCGGGAGCGGGCGAGACCCAGTACTTC.

This chain uses TRBV5-1 with TRBJ2-1; 13 nucleotides align to TRBD2. Germline CDR1 SGHRS, CDR2 YFSETQ. V lost 3 bases, J lost 6 bases, and 12 bases stayed unmatched. The CDR3 is 18 amino acids. CDR3: CASSSGLAGVVHGNEQFF. The CDR3 DNA follows: TGCGCCAGCAGCTCCGGACTAGCGGGAGTCGTACACGGCAATGAGCAGTTCTTC.

The chain has TRBV19 and TRBJ2-7; 10 bases align to TRBD1. The length of the CDR3 is 14 residues. Trimming cost V 5 bases and J 5 bases; bases outside gene matches: 6. CDR1 LNHDA and CDR2 SQIVND come from the germline V gene (reference sequence). The CDR3 reads CASSLGTGVNEQYF. The CDR3 DNA sequence: TGTGCCAGTAGTCTCGGGACAGGGGTAAACGAGCAGTACTTC. Filled out from reference TRBV19 and TRBJ2-7, the complete variable domain reads DGGITQSPKYLFRKEGQNVTLSCEQNLNHDAMYWYRQDPGQGLRLIYYSQIVNDFQKGDIAEGYSVSREKKESFPLTVTSAQKNPTAFYLCASSLGTGVNEQYFGPGTRLTVT.

As for this clone: Other DNA sequences in the sample encode the same CDR3. This chain uses TRBV4-1 with TRBJ2-6; 8 positions agree with TRBD1. Looked up from germline, CDR1 is MGHRA and CDR2 is YSYEKL. V lost 3 bases, J lost 4 bases, and 5 bases stayed unmatched. This CDR3 is 16 amino acids long. This CDR3 is CASSHSGGSGANVLTF. The CDR3 nucleotides are TGCGCCAGCAGCCATTCAGGGGGCTCCGGGGCCAACGTCCTGACTTTC.